This T cell receptor beta chain appears in the sequencing data of a study of early T cells in non-severe SARS-CoV-2 infection. TCRdb itself ran the 5' RACE reads through MiXCR, one entry per CDR3 protein. This repertoire shows 90,000 to 130,000 distinct CDR3 sequences, roughly 12% found once; its top ten account for around 4.1%. Notes on the study in general: Matching with VDJdb favored anti-spike CD8 responses (missing private and CD4 specificities).

Germline CDR1 and CDR2: SGHDT and YYEEEE. V was cut by 1 base and J by 0 bases, with 8 bases left in between. The CDR3 has 15 amino acids. This clonotype was found a few times. The antigen is undetermined. The sequences come from whole blood, collected at baseline. The chain is built from TRBV5-6 and TRBJ1-5; D call uncertain. This receptor was obtained from an adult who was a healthcare worker with PCR-confirmed SARS-CoV-2 infection or an uninfected control (not recorded which). CDR3 DNA: TGTGCCAGCAGCTTGCGTCAGTCTAGCAATCAGCCCCAGCATTTT. It encodes CASSLRQSSNQPQHF.